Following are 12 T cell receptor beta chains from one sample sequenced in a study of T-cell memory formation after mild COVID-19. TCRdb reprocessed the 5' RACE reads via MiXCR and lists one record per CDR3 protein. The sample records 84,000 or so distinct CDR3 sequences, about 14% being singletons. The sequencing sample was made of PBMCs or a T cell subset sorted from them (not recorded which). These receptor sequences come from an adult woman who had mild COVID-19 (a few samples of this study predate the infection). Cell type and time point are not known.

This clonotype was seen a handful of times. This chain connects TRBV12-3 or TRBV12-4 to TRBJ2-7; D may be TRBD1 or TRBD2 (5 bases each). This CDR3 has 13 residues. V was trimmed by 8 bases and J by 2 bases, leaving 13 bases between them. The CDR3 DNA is TGTGCCAGCGAGGGGAACAGAGCCTACGAGCAGTACTTC. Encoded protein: CASEGNRAYEQYF.

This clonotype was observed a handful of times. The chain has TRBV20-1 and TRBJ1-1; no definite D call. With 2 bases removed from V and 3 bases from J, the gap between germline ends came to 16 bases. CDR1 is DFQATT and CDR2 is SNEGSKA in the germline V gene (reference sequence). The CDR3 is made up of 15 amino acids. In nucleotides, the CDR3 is TGCAGTGCTAGAAATGGAGTTTGGCGGGACACTGAAGCTTTCTTT. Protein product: CSARNGVWRDTEAFF.

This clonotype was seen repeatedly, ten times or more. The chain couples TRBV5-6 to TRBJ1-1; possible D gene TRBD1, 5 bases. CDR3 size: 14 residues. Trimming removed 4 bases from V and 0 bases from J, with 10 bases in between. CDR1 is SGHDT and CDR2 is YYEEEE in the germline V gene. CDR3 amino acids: CASSLTDLNTEAFF. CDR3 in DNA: TGTGCCAGCAGCCTGACAGACCTGAACACTGAAGCTTTCTTT.

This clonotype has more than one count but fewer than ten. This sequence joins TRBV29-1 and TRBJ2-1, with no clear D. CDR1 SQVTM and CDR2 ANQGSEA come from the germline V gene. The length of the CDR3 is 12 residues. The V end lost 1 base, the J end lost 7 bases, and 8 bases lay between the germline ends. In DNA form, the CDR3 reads TGCAGCGTTGAAGGTATTGAAAATGAGCAGTTCTTC. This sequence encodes CSVEGIENEQFF.

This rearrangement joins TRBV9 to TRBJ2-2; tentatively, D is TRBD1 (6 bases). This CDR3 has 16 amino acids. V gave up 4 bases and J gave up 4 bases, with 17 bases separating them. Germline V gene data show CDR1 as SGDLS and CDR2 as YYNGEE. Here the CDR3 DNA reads TGTGCCAGCAGCCATCCCACGGACAGAACCACCGGGGAGCTGTTTTTT. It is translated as CASSHPTDRTTGELFF. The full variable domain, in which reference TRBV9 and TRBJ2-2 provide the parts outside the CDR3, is DSGVTQTPKHLITATGQRVTLRCSPRSGDLSVYWYQQSLDQGLQFLIQYYNGEERAKGNILERFSAQQFPDLHSELNLSSLELGDSALYFCASSHPTDRTTGELFFGEGSRLTVL.

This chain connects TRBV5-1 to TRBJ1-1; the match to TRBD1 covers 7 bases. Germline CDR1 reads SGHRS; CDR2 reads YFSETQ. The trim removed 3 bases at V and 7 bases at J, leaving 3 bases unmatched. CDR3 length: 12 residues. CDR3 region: CASSSTGFEAFF. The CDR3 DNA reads TGCGCCAGCAGCTCGACAGGGTTTGAAGCTTTCTTT.

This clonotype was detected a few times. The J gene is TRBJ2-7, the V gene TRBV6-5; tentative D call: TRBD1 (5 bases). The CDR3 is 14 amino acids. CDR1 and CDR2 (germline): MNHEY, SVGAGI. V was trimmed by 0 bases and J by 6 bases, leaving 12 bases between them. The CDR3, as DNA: TGTGCCAGCAGTTACTCTGAGGAAGGGGCCGAGCAGTACTTC. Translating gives CASSYSEEGAEQYF.

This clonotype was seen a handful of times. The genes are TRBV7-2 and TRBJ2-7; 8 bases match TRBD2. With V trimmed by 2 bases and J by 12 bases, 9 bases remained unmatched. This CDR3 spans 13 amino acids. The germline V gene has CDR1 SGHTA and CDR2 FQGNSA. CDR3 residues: CASSLSSGGIAYF. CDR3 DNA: TGTGCCAGCAGCTTATCAAGCGGGGGTATAGCGTACTTC.

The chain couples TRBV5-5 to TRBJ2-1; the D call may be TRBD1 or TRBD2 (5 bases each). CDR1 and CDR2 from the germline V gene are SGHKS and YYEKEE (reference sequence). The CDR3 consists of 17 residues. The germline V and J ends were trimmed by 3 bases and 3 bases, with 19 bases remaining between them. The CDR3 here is CASSSTHGGFVYNEQFF. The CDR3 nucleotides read TGTGCCAGCAGCTCCACCCATGGGGGTTTCGTCTACAATGAGCAGTTCTTC.

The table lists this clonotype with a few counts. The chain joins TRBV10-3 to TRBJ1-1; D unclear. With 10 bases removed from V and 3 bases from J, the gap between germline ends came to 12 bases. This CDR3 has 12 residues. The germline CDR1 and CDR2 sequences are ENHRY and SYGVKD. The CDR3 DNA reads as TGTGCCACCGAAAGCGGGGACACTGAAGCTTTCTTT. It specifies CATESGDTEAFF.

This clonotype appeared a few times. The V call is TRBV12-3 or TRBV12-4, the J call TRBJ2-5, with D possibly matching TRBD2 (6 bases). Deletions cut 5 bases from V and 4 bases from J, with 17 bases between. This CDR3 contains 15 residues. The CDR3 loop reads CASSPQTSIRETQYF. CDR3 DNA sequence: TGTGCCAGCAGTCCCCAAACTAGCATACGAGAGACCCAGTACTTC.

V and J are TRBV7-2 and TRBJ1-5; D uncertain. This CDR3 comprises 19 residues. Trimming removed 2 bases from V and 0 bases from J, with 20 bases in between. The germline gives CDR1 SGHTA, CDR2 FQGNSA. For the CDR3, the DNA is TGTGCCAGCAGCTTACAAAGGACCCCGGTTGTTTATAGCAATCAGCCCCAGCATTTT. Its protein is CASSLQRTPVVYSNQPQHF.